This TCR beta chain was identified in a study of blood T cell repertoires in COVID-19. Method: immunoSEQ multiplex PCR; TCRdb's copy keeps in-frame clones and lacks some. Of more than 45,000 clones in the sample, about 90% were seen once. The CDR3 covers 14 residues. The V gene's germline CDR1 is LNHDA and CDR2 SQIVND (reference sequence). V dropped 2 bases and J dropped 7; count of bases not matched to a gene: 1. The gene calls are TRBV19 and TRBJ1-6, with 8 bases identical to TRBD1. The clonotype comes from a human donor with active COVID-19. The donor label of this sample is uncertain. The sample taken for sequencing was peripheral blood. DNA of the CDR3: TGTGCCAGTAGTATACAGGGGGCAAATTCACCCCTCCACTTT. Translation gives CASSIQGANSPLHF.